This TCR beta chain was identified during a study of shared clonotypes between healthy human individuals (dated by TCRdb to the early 2020s). General notes on the study: Three men and a couple of women, aged 18 to 49 years, made up the cohort. To estimate repertoire size and how much clonotype sharing occurs between individuals, the study deeply sequenced the blood TCR repertoires of five healthy adults. Leukapheresis yielded between about 0.9 and 9 billion PBMCs per donor. To increase sequencing depth and limit assay-specific biases, TCR repertoire library preparation and sequencing were carried out by different laboratories using diverse techniques. The research as a whole found: Based on pairwise subsampling, the degree of clonotype sharing among donors was expected to be affected by sequencing depth. Because the study included a small number of donors, the genetic and exposure-history diversity represented was limited. Only blood was sampled, and tissue TCR repertoires likely differ from those in blood.

This clone appeared a few times. There is no known antigen for this receptor. It has no much larger one-base neighbor in the sample; base qualities were not kept. TCR CDR3 regions were amplified from genomic DNA by multiplex PCR using the deep immunoSEQ assay. Genomic DNA extracted from each cell subset was distributed evenly over all wells of several immunoSEQ 96-well plates, and each plate served as one replicate. Each replicate PCR for unsorted PBMC received 300 to 350 ng genomic DNA, equal to 25,000 to 35,000 T cell genomes. Unsorted PBMC genomic DNA was sequenced across ten immunoSEQ deep assay plates. Purified libraries were quantified with a Qubit 3.0 fluorometer, sized on a Bioanalyzer 2100, and re-quantified with the KAPA Library Quantification kit. Every immunoSEQ 96-well plate was sequenced on a dedicated single-read 150-cycle Illumina NextSeq 550 flow cell. The source study handled its data this way. The immunoSEQ output contained only junctional sequences without quality scores, so filtering could not match that applied to full-length reads. To assign V/J genes and CDR3, sequences were annotated against IMGT germline references using PyIR, a Python wrapper for IgBLAST v1.9. Reads with weak V/J assignments (E-value above 1e-6), missing CDR3, stop codons, out-of-frame junctions, or ambiguous translated residues were removed. A V3J clonotype was defined by an identical inferred V gene, J gene, and CDR3 amino acid sequence. Percentage overlap between repertoires was calculated by dividing the number of shared unique clonotypes by the size of the smaller repertoire. RTK rarefaction, the Chao1 estimator, and Recon v2.1 estimates of unobserved clonotypes were used to assess repertoire richness. Here the immuneACCESS table is served through TCRdb, limited to in-frame sequences with V and J called. Missing clones are a known gap in these copies; in checked studies unresolved V genes cover under half, and the rest lacks a known reason. V and J calls and clone size are given by that table; D and trimming were obtained from the DNA. Recorded for this sample are a few hundred thousand clones; 70% to 85% of them occurred a single time. About an eighth of the sample belongs to the ten largest clones.

Healthy HIV-negative adults with no recently reported acute infections or vaccinations were included as donors. All donors were Caucasian adults living in Nashville, Tennessee, USA. For unsorted samples, tens of millions of PBMCs were counted, and genomic DNA was extracted using the QIAamp DNA Blood Mini kit. Blood was collected by leukapheresis, and PBMCs were isolated by Ficoll-Histopaque density gradient centrifugation and then cryopreserved in liquid nitrogen vapor phase. The specimen was PBMCs. This receptor was taken from a woman between 40 and 50 years old in good health. Some clones in this sample may be carry-over from other donors' samples.

The DNA reads as follows: TGTGCCAGCACCGCCATGTCCTACAATCAGCCCCAGCATTTT. It is translated as CASTAMSYNQPQHF. The sequence joins TRBV2 to TRBJ1-5; the D gene remains uncertain. CDR1 and CDR2 (SNHLY, FYNNEI) derive from the germline V gene. From the cysteine through the phenylalanine, the CDR3 covers 14 amino acids. Only the CDR3 region is kept as DNA, spanning 42 bases read in frame from base 1. The trim is 7 bases for V and 3 bases for J, with a gap of 13 bases between the germline ends.